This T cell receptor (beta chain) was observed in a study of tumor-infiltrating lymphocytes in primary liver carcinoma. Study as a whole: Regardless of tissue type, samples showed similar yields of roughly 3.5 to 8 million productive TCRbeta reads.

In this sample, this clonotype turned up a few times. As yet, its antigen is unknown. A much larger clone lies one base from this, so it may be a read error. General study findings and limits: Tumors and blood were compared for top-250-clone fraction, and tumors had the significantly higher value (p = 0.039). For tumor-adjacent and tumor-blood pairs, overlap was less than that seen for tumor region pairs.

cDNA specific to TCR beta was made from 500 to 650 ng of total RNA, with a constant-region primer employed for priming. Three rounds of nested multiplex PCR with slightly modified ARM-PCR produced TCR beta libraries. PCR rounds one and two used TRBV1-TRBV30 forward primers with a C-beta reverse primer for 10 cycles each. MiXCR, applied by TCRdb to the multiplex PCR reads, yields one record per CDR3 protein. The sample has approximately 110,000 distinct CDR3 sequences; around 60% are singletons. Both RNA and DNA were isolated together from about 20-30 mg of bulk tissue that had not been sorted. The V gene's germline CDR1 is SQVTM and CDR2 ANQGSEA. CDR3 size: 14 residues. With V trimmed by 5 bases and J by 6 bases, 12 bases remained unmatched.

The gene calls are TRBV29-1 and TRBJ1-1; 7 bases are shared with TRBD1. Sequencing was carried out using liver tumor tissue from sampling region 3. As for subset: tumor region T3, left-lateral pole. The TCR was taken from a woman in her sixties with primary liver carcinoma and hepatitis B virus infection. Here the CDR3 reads CSVRATQGTSEAFF. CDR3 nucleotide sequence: TGCAGCGTTAGGGCTACACAGGGGACCTCTGAAGCTTTCTTT.